The sequence of this T cell receptor beta chain was determined in a study of T cell repertoires in cytomegalovirus infection. Study as a whole: The study used recently identified HLA-C-restricted and well-studied HLA-B-restricted CMV epitopes. Study findings and constraints: Dominating the ex vivo response were HLA-C-restricted CMV-specific TCR beta clonotypes.

From the reads, TCRdb called clonotypes with MiXCR, one entry per CDR3 protein. Of fewer than 85,000 distinct CDR3 sequences in the sample, under 55% are singletons; the top ten hold 90% to 95%. Germline CDR1 and CDR2: SGHTA and FQGTGA. CDR3 length: 15 residues. V lost 5 bases and J lost 7, with 18 bases in between. Only a few counts were recorded for this clonotype. The antigen remains unidentified. This chain links TRBV7-3 with TRBJ1-5, with D possibly matching TRBD1 (5 bases). Sample: CD8+ T cells from cultured PBMCs, taken from culture after CMV antigen stimulation. The clonotype comes from a human donor in good health (CMV status not recorded). Some clones in this sample may be carry-over from other donors' samples. CDR3 region: CASSPWGGEEQPQHF. The CDR3 DNA follows: TGTGCCAGCAGCCCCTGGGGGGGGGAGGAGCAGCCCCAGCATTTT.